This TCR beta chain came from a study of memory CD4+ T cells and cytomegalovirus serostatus. Study information: Healthy Belgian adult donors included about nine CMV-positive and about two dozen CMV-negative people. General study results and limits: Each of 55 to 80 CMV-associated TCRbeta sequences occurred in one to five individuals. CMV serostatus prediction reached median AUC about 0.96, or 0.93 with US-trained model.

A remark on this clone: What it binds is unknown.

The method was immunoSEQ multiplex PCR; TCRdb's version includes in-frame clones alone and lacks a portion of them. The sample lists about 73,000 clones, just under 80% occurring once. Single viable CD3+CD4+CD8-CD45RO+ cells were sorted as the memory CD4+ T cells. The TCR comes from an adult in good health and CMV-seropositive. Specimen: memory CD4+ T cells from blood.

The CDR3 here is CASSRNRWGSTDTQYF. The CDR3 nucleotides are TGTGCCAGCAGCCGTAACCGTTGGGGATCGACGGATACGCAGTATTTT. V is TRBV7-8 and J is TRBJ2-3; D is undetermined. There are 16 residues in the CDR3. V lost 5 bases to trimming and J lost 6 bases, with 21 bases between them. Germline V gene lookup returns CDR1 SGHVS and CDR2 FQNEAQ.